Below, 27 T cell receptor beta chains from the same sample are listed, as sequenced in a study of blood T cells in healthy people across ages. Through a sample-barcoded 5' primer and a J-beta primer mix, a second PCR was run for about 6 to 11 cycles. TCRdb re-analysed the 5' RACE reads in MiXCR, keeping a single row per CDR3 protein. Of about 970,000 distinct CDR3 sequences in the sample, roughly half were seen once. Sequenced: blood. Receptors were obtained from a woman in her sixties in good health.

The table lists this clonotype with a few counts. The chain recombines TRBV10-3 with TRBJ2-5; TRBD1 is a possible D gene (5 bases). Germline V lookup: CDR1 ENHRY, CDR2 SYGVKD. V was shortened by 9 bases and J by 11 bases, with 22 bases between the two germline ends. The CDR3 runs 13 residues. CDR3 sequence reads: CAIRRQPDVEQYF. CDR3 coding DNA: TGTGCCATTAGGCGACAGCCTGATGTTGAGCAGTACTTC.

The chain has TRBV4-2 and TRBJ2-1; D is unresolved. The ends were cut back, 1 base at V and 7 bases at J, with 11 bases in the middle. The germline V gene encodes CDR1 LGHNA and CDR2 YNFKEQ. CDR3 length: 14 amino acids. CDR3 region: CASSQADASNEQFF. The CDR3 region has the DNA TGTGCCAGCAGCCAAGCGGACGCGAGTAATGAGCAGTTCTTC.

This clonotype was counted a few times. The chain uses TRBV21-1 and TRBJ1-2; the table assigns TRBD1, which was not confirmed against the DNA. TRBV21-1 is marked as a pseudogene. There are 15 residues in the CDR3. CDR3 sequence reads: CASSRSSGTLTGYTF. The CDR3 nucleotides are TGTGCCAGCAGCAGGTCCTCCGGGACGCTCACTGGCTACACCTTC.

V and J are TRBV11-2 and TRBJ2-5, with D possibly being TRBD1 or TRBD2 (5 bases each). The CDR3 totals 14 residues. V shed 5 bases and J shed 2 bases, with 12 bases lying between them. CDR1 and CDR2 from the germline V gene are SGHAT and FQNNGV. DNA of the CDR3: TGTGCCAGCAGCCGGGGACGGACTCAAGAGACCCAGTACTTC. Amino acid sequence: CASSRGRTQETQYF.

This chain's CDR3 is CRGSRSGGTEAFF. The DNA for the CDR3 is TGCAGGGGCTCTCGGAGTGGGGGTACTGAAGCTTTCTTT. The rearrangement joins TRBV20-1 to TRBJ1-1; D is perhaps TRBD1 (5 bases). Germline assignment: CDR1 DFQATT and CDR2 SNEGSKA (reference sequence). There are 13 residues in the CDR3.

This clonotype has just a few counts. CDR3 protein: CASSRIFRAPLEKLFF. The DNA for the CDR3 is TGTGCCAGCAGCCGAATTTTCCGGGCCCCCCTAGAAAAACTGTTTTTT. The chain employs TRBV3-1 and TRBJ1-4; D is ambiguous. Germline-derived CDR1 and CDR2 are LGHDT and YNNKEL (reference sequence). With 4 bases removed from V and 8 bases from J, the gap between germline ends came to 20 bases. The CDR3 consists of 16 residues. The full variable domain, rest sourced from reference TRBV3-1 and TRBJ1-4, is DTAVSQTPKYLVTQMGNDKSIKCEQNLGHDTMYWYKQDSKKFLKIMFSYNNKELIINETVPNRFSPKSPDKAHLNLHINSLELGDSAVYFCASSRIFRAPLEKLFFGSGTQLSVL.

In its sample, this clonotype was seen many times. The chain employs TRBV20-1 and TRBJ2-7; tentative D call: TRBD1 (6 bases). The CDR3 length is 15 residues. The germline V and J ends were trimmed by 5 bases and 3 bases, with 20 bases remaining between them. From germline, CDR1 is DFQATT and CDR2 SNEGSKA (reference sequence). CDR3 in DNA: TGCAGTGCTCCCAAAGTTACAGGGCGAAACTACGAGCAGTACTTC. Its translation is CSAPKVTGRNYEQYF.

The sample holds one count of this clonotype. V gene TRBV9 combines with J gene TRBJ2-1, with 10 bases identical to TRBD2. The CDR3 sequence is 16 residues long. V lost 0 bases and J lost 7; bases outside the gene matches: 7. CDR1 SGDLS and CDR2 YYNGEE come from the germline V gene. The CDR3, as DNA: TGTGCCAGCAGCGTAGGGGCCAGCGGGAGGGTGAATGAGCAGTTCTTC. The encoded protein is CASSVGASGRVNEQFF. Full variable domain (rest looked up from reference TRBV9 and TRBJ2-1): DSGVTQTPKHLITATGQRVTLRCSPRSGDLSVYWYQQSLDQGLQFLIQYYNGEERAKGNILERFSAQQFPDLHSELNLSSLELGDSALYFCASSVGASGRVNEQFFGPGTRLTVL.

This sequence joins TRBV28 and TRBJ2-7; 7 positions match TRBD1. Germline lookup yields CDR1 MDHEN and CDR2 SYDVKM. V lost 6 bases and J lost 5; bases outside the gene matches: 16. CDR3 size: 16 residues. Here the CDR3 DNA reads TGTGCCAGCAGCCTCCGGGACAGAATCCTTAGGAACGAGCAGTACTTC. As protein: CASSLRDRILRNEQYF.

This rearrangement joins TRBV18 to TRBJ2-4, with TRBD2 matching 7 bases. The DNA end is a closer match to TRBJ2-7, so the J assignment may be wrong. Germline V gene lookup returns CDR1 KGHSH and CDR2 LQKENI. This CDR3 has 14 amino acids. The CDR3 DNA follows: TGTGCCAGCTCACCCCCACTAGCGCCCCACGAGCAGTACTTC. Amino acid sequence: CASSPPLAPHEQYF.

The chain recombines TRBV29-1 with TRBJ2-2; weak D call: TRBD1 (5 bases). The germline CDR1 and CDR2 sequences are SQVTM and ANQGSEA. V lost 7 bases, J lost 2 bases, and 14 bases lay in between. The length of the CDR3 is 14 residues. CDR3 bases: TGCAGCGGTCTGGACACCTACAACACCGGGGAGCTGTTTTTT. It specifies CSGLDTYNTGELFF.

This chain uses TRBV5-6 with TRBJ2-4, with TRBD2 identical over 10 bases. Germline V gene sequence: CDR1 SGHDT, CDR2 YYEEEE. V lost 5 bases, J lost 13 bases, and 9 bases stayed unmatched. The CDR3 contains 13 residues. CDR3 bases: TGTGCCAGCAGTCCGGGACTAGCGAAACAGCAGTACTTC. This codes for CASSPGLAKQQYF.

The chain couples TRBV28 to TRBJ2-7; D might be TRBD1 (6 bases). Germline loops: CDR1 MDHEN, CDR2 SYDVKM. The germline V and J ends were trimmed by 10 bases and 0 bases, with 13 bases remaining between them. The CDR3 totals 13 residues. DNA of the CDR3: TGTGCCACCAAGGGACACCTCTCCTACGAGCAGTACTTC. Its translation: CATKGHLSYEQYF.

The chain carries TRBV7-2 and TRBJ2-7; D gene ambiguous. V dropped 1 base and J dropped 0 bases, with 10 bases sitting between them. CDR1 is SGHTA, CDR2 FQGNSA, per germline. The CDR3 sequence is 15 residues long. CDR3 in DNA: TGTGCCAGCAGCTTAGGCGTTGCAGGCTCCTACGAGCAGTACTTC. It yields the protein CASSLGVAGSYEQYF.

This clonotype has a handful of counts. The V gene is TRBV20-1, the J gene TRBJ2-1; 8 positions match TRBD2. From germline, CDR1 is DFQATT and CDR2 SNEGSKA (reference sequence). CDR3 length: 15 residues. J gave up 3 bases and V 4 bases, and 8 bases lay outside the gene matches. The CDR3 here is CSAMSGTSYYNEQFF. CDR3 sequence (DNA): TGCAGTGCTATGTCCGGGACTAGTTACTACAATGAGCAGTTCTTC.

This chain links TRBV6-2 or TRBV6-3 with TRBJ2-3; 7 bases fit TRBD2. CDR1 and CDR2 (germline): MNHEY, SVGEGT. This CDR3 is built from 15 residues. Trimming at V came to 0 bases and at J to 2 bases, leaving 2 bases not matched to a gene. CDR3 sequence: CASSYSKRDTDTQYF. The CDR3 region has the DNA TGTGCCAGCAGTTACTCGAAGCGGGACACAGATACGCAGTATTTT.

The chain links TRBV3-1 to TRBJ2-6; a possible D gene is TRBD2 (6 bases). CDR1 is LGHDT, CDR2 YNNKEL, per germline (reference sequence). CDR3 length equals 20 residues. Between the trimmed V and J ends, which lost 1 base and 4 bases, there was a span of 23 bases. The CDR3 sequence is CASSQVFRRRAETGANVLTF. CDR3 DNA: TGTGCCAGCAGCCAAGTCTTTCGTAGGAGGGCCGAGACCGGGGCCAACGTCCTGACTTTC.

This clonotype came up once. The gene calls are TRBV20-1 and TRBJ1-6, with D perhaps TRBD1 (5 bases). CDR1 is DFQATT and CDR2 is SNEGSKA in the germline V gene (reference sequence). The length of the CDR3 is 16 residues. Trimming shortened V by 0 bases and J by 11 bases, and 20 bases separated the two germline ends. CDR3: CSARDWGRIEEPPLHF. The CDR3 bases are TGCAGTGCTAGAGATTGGGGGAGGATTGAGGAACCACCCCTCCACTTT.

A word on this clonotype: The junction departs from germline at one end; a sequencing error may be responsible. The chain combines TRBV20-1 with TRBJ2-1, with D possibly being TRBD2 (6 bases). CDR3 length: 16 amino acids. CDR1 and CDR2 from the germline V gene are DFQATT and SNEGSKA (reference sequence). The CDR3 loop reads CSATSRTSPSYNERFF. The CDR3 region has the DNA TGCAGTGCCACTAGCCGTACGTCCCCCTCCTACAATGAGCGGTTCTTC.

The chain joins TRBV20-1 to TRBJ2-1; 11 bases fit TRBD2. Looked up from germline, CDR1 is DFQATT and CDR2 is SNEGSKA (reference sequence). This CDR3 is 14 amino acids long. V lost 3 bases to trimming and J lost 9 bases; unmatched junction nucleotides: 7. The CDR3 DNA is TGCAGTGCTAGTGAGGGGACTAGCGGTTCTGAGCAGTTCTTC. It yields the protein CSASEGTSGSEQFF.

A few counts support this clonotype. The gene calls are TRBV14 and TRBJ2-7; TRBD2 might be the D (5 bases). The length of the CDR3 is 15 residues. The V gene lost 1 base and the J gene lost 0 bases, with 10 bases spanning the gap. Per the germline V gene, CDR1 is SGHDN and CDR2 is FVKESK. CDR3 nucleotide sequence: TGTGCCAGCAGCCAAGGGACTCGTAGCTCCTACGAGCAGTACTTC. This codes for CASSQGTRSSYEQYF. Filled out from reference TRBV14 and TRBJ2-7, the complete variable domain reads EAGVTQFPSHSVIEKGQTVTLRCDPISGHDNLYWYRRVMGKEIKFLLHFVKESKQDESGMPNNRFLAERTGGTYSTLKVQPAELEDSGVYFCASSQGTRSSYEQYFGPGTRLTVT.

The CDR3 loop is CASSLVPPRLAGGNEQFF. The CDR3 region has the DNA TGTGCCAGCAGCTTAGTGCCCCCCAGGCTAGCGGGAGGCAATGAGCAGTTCTTC. This rearrangement joins TRBV7-2 to TRBJ2-1; TRBD2 agrees at 11 bases. The V segment lost 1 base and the J segment 6 bases; nucleotides outside the gene matches: 11. Germline CDR1 SGHTA, CDR2 FQGNSA. CDR3 size: 18 residues.

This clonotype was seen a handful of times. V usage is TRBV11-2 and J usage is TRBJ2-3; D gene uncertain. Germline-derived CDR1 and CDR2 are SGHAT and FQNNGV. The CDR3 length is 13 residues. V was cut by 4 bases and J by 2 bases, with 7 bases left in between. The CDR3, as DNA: TGTGCCAGCAGCTCAAGTCCCACAGATACGCAGTATTTT. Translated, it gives CASSSSPTDTQYF.

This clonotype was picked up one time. The CDR3 here is CASSQASGSRNEQFF. In DNA form, the CDR3 reads TGTGCCAGCAGCCAAGCTAGCGGGAGTCGGAATGAGCAGTTCTTC. This chain links TRBV3-1 with TRBJ2-1; 10 bases map to TRBD2. Germline CDR1 is LGHDT and CDR2 is YNNKEL (reference sequence). Germline trimming cut 1 base from V and 7 bases from J; bases unmatched to any gene: 4. The CDR3 consists of 15 residues.

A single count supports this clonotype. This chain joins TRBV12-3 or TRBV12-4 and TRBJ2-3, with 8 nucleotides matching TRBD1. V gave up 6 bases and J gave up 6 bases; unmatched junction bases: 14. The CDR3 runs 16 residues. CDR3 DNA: TGTGCCAGCAGAGCCGGGACAGGTGTTTTTATCGATACGCAGTATTTT. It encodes CASRAGTGVFIDTQYF.

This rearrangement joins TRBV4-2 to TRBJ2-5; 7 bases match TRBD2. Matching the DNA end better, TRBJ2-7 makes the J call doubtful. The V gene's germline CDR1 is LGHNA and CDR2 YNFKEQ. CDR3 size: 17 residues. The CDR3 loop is CASSQEVGRAGFDEQYF. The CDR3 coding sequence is TGTGCCAGCAGCCAAGAGGTGGGACGAGCGGGATTTGACGAGCAGTACTTC.

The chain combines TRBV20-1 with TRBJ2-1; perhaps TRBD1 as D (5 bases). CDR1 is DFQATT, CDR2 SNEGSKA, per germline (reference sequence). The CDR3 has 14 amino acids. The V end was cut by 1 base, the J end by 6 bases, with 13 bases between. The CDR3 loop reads CSARVPSGFNEQFF. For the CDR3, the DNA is TGCAGTGCTAGAGTTCCATCAGGGTTCAATGAGCAGTTCTTC.